Presented here are 26 T cell receptor beta chains from one specimen sequenced in a study of T cells after yellow fever vaccination. MiXCR, run by TCRdb on the 5' RACE reads, gives a single entry per CDR3 protein. The table shows 450,000 to 550,000 distinct CDR3 sequences, with about 19% occurring only once. Specimen: PBMCs, collected 15 days after the yellow fever booster vaccination. The receptors come from a man aged 25 to 40 who received the YFV17D yellow fever vaccine.

Many counts were recorded for this clonotype. V and J are TRBV6-5 and TRBJ2-3; 8 bases are shared with TRBD1. After removal of 0 bases from V and 5 bases from J, the junction contained 7 bases not matched to a gene. Germline V lookup: CDR1 MNHEY, CDR2 SVGAGI. The CDR3 contains 16 residues. The CDR3, as DNA: TGTGCCAGCAGTTACTCCGGGGCAGGGGGCAAAGATACGCAGTATTTT. It yields the protein CASSYSGAGGKDTQYF.

This clonotype was picked up a small number of times. This sequence joins TRBV15 and TRBJ2-1; a possible D gene is TRBD2 (5 bases). V dropped 4 bases and J dropped 3 bases, with 16 bases sitting between them. CDR1 and CDR2 from the germline V gene are LNHNV and YYDKDF (reference sequence). The CDR3 sequence is 16 residues long. Here the CDR3 reads CATSTQAVSGYNEQFF. CDR3 in DNA: TGTGCCACCAGCACTCAAGCGGTTTCTGGCTACAATGAGCAGTTCTTC. The entire variable domain, with the rest obtained from reference TRBV15 and TRBJ2-1, is as follows: DAMVIQNPRYQVTQFGKPVTLSCSQTLNHNVMYWYQQKSSQAPKLLFHYYDKDFNNEADTPDNFQSRRPNTSFCFLDIRSPGLGDTAMYLCATSTQAVSGYNEQFFGPGTRLTVL.

This clonotype was found a few times. The chain employs TRBV19 and TRBJ2-2; TRBD1 aligns across 8 bases. The CDR3 is 12 residues long. Germline CDR1 LNHDA, CDR2 SQIVND (reference sequence). With 4 bases clipped from V and 9 bases from J, the junction kept 1 base outside the gene matches. The CDR3 coding sequence is TGTGCCAGTAGTACAGGGGGCAGGGAGCTGTTTTTT. Its translation: CASSTGGRELFF.

This clonotype was counted only a few times. V gene TRBV10-3 combines with J gene TRBJ2-1; 10 bases line up with TRBD2. The V segment lost 7 bases and the J segment 4 bases; nucleotides outside the gene matches: 7. CDR1 is ENHRY, CDR2 SYGVKD, per germline. The CDR3 is made up of 15 amino acids. The DNA of the CDR3 is TGTGCCATCAACCCCGGACTAGCGGTATACAATGAGCAGTTCTTC. Protein sequence: CAINPGLAVYNEQFF.

The CDR3 here is CAAGTIMTGTYEQYF. CDR3 bases: TGTGCCGCAGGAACAATAATGACAGGGACCTACGAGCAGTACTTC. The chain carries TRBV7-9 and TRBJ2-7; TRBD1 matches 7 bases. V trimming: 11 bases; J trimming: 2 bases; junction bases outside the gene matches: 15. This CDR3 has 15 residues. Germline CDR1 and CDR2: SEHNR and FQNEAQ (reference sequence).

This clonotype was counted a few times. This chain uses TRBV4-3 with TRBJ2-2; 9 positions match TRBD2. V shed 1 base, J shed 6 bases, and the junction held 6 bases outside the gene matches. CDR1 is LGHNA, CDR2 YSLEER, per germline. The CDR3 covers 16 residues. CDR3 coding DNA: TGCGCCAGCAGCCAAGGACCGAGACTAGCGGCCGGGGAGCTGTTTTTT. This codes for CASSQGPRLAAGELFF.

This clonotype was seen a handful of times. This chain connects TRBV2 to TRBJ2-3; TRBD2 is a possible D gene (5 bases). The V end was cut by 4 bases, the J end by 1 base, with 12 bases between. CDR1 and CDR2 (germline): SNHLY, FYNNEI. The CDR3 spans 15 residues. The DNA of the CDR3 is TGTGCCAGCAGTGGATGGAGCGGTCGCACAGATACGCAGTATTTT. This sequence encodes CASSGWSGRTDTQYF.

This rearrangement joins TRBV11-2 to TRBJ2-1; 7 nucleotides line up with TRBD2. CDR1 is SGHAT and CDR2 is FQNNGV in the germline V gene. Trimming took 4 bases from V and 0 from J; bases not matched to a gene: 6. The CDR3 contains 16 residues. CDR3 in DNA: TGTGCCAGCAGCTCCGCTAGCGGTAGCTCCTACAATGAGCAGTTCTTC. Encoded protein: CASSSASGSSYNEQFF. The complete variable domain, with remaining parts taken from reference TRBV11-2 and TRBJ2-1, reads EAGVAQSPRYKIIEKRQSVAFWCNPISGHATLYWYQQILGQGPKLLIQFQNNGVVDDSQLPKDRFSAERLKGVDSTLKIQPAKLEDSAVYLCASSSASGSSYNEQFFGPGTRLTVL.

CDR3 nucleotides: TGTGCTAGTGGGACGATAGCGGATACGCAGTATTTT. Encoded protein: CASGTIADTQYF. The chain couples TRBV12-5 to TRBJ2-3; perhaps TRBD2 as D (5 bases). V lost 6 bases and J 6 bases, leaving 10 bases between the germline ends. CDR3 size: 12 residues. The V gene's germline CDR1 is LGHNT and CDR2 FRNRAP.

In this sample, this clonotype turned up a few times. V and J are TRBV10-1 and TRBJ2-5, with 9 bases lining up with TRBD1. V was clipped by 5 bases and J by 2 bases; unmatched bases: 9. The germline gives CDR1 WNHNN, CDR2 SYGVQD (reference sequence). The CDR3 covers 16 residues. DNA for the CDR3: TGCGCCAGCAGTCCCACTACCGGGACAGGGCAAGAGACCCAGTACTTC. Translation gives CASSPTTGTGQETQYF.

The chain links TRBV11-1 to TRBJ2-6, with 12 bases lining up with TRBD2. Trimming at V came to 0 bases and at J to 3 bases, leaving 9 bases not matched to a gene. CDR1 and CDR2 from the germline V gene are SGHAT and FQDESV (reference sequence). This CDR3 is built from 20 residues. As DNA, the CDR3 is TGTGCCAGCAGCTTAGCCCCTGGGACTAGCGGGCAGGGTGGGGCCAACGTCCTGACTTTC. Its translation is CASSLAPGTSGQGGANVLTF.

J is TRBJ2-1 and V is TRBV5-1, with 7 bases lining up with TRBD2. The CDR3 covers 16 residues. With 0 bases clipped from V and 2 bases from J, the junction kept 5 bases outside the gene matches. The germline V gene has CDR1 SGHRS and CDR2 YFSETQ. The CDR3 region is CASSLDLAVAYNEQFF. CDR3 DNA sequence: TGCGCCAGCAGCTTGGACCTAGCGGTAGCCTACAATGAGCAGTTCTTC.

Only a few counts were recorded for this clonotype. The J gene is TRBJ1-2, the V gene TRBV10-2, with TRBD1 as a possible D gene (5 bases). The CDR3 totals 14 residues. Trimming shortened V by 2 bases and J by 2 bases, and 9 bases separated the two germline ends. Germline lookup yields CDR1 WSHSY and CDR2 SAAADI. CDR3 residues: CASSEPRQNYGYTF. The DNA of the CDR3 is TGCGCCAGCAGTGAGCCGCGACAGAACTATGGCTACACCTTC.

This clonotype was detected a few times. This CDR3 is CASSWGHTDTQYF. DNA of the CDR3: TGTGCCAGCAGCTGGGGTCACACAGATACGCAGTATTTT. The V and J genes are TRBV7-9 and TRBJ2-3; D not certain. The germline gives CDR1 SEHNR, CDR2 FQNEAQ (reference sequence). The CDR3 extends over 13 amino acids. V lost 4 bases and J 2 bases, leaving 7 bases between the germline ends.

This clonotype was recorded a few times. V usage is TRBV20-1 and J usage is TRBJ2-7; 7 bases line up with TRBD2. The length of the CDR3 is 20 residues. The junction had 30 bases not matched to a gene; V was cut back by 7 bases and J by 3 bases. Germline CDR1 DFQATT, CDR2 SNEGSKA (reference sequence). DNA for the CDR3: TGCAGTGTTCAGAAGCGGGGAGGTCAAAACCAAGCGGCAACAAACTACGAGCAGTACTTC. Amino acids: CSVQKRGGQNQAATNYEQYF.

This clonotype was detected a few times. The CDR3 DNA follows: TGTGCCAGCAGCTTAGGGGACGTCATAGAAAGCTCCTACAATGAGCAGTTCTTC. Translation gives CASSLGDVIESSYNEQFF. This chain links TRBV7-8 with TRBJ2-1; tentatively, D is TRBD1 or TRBD2 (5 bases each). The V end was cut by 1 base, the J end by 0 bases, with 16 bases between. The germline CDR1 and CDR2 sequences are SGHVS and FQNEAQ. The CDR3 totals 18 residues.

V and J are TRBV11-2 and TRBJ2-1; D perhaps matches TRBD1 (6 bases). The V and J ends lost 2 bases and 7 bases respectively, with 24 bases between them. Germline values: CDR1 SGHAT, CDR2 FQNNGV. The CDR3 length is 18 residues. The CDR3 DNA sequence: TGTGCCAGCAGCTTAAGGTCCAGGGGCCAGGGTTGGAGAAATGAGCAGTTCTTC. It specifies CASSLRSRGQGWRNEQFF. Together with reference TRBV11-2 and TRBJ2-1, the CDR3 gives the full variable domain: EAGVAQSPRYKIIEKRQSVAFWCNPISGHATLYWYQQILGQGPKLLIQFQNNGVVDDSQLPKDRFSAERLKGVDSTLKIQPAKLEDSAVYLCASSLRSRGQGWRNEQFFGPGTRLTVL.

This clonotype showed up just a few times. The chain combines TRBV5-6 with TRBJ2-3; the D gene is possibly TRBD2 (6 bases). Germline CDR1 SGHDT, CDR2 YYEEEE. V lost 4 bases and J lost 4, with 16 bases in between. CDR3 length: 15 amino acids. The CDR3: CASSPTNRLADTQYF. CDR3 DNA: TGTGCCAGCAGCCCGACTAACCGACTAGCAGATACGCAGTATTTT.

This clonotype has just a few counts. The V and J genes are TRBV20-1 and TRBJ2-5; 9 positions agree with TRBD1. Germline V gene data show CDR1 as DFQATT and CDR2 as SNEGSKA (reference sequence). The CDR3 contains 15 residues. J lost 5 bases, V lost 6 bases, and 13 bases had no gene match. The CDR3 DNA follows: TGCAGTGCCTCCGGGACAGGGAGACCCGGGGAGACCCAGTACTTC. It is translated as CSASGTGRPGETQYF.

The chain employs TRBV29-1 and TRBJ2-6; D possibly corresponds to TRBD1 (6 bases). Deletions cut 0 bases from V and 0 bases from J, with 18 bases between. This CDR3 spans 19 amino acids. Germline lookup yields CDR1 SQVTM and CDR2 ANQGSEA. The DNA for the CDR3 is TGCAGCGTTGAAGATCGAAGATTGATGGGACACTCTGGGGCCAACGTCCTGACTTTC. This translates into CSVEDRRLMGHSGANVLTF.

The V call is TRBV9, the J call TRBJ2-3; TRBD2 agrees at 7 bases. V was clipped by 0 bases and J by 6 bases; unmatched bases: 10. This CDR3 has 16 residues. The germline CDR1 and CDR2 sequences are SGDLS and YYNGEE. The DNA of the CDR3 is TGTGCCAGCAGCGTAGGGCTAGCGGTACTTACCGATACGCAGTATTTT. Its translation is CASSVGLAVLTDTQYF.

The chain joins TRBV11-2 to TRBJ2-3, with TRBD2 matching over 11 bases. CDR1 is SGHAT, CDR2 FQNNGV, per germline. V shed 3 bases, J shed 4 bases, and the junction held 6 bases outside the gene matches. This CDR3 spans 16 amino acids. The CDR3 protein is CASSLGSGRASDTQYF. As DNA, the CDR3 is TGTGCCAGCAGCTTGGGTAGCGGGAGGGCCTCAGATACGCAGTATTTT.

This clonotype has a count of ten or more. The gene calls are TRBV20-1 and TRBJ1-2; possibly TRBD1 for D (6 bases). V was trimmed by 4 bases and J by 0 bases, leaving 9 bases between them. CDR1 and CDR2 (germline): DFQATT, SNEGSKA (reference sequence). This CDR3 contains 13 residues. CDR3 amino acids: CSATGATNYGYTF. The CDR3 nucleotides read TGCAGTGCTACAGGGGCTACTAACTATGGCTACACCTTC.

The rearrangement uses TRBV23-1 and TRBJ2-1; D remains ambiguous. TRBV23-1 is known as an ORF, though its function is uncertain. Trimming pared 0 bases from V and 12 bases from J, leaving 6 bases between. The CDR3 spans 11 residues. The DNA of the CDR3 is TGCGCCAGCAGTCAATCGGGCTGGCAGTTCTTC. Translation gives CASSQSGWQFF.

This rearrangement joins TRBV29-1 to TRBJ1-2; D perhaps matches TRBD1 (6 bases). Germline CDR1 and CDR2: SQVTM and ANQGSEA. This CDR3 region has 17 residues. V shed 1 base and J shed 4 bases, with 22 bases lying between them. The CDR3 sequence: CSVEGTRISGAAYGYTF. The CDR3 region has the DNA TGCAGCGTTGAAGGCACCCGAATATCGGGGGCCGCCTATGGCTACACCTTC.

V usage is TRBV20-1 and J usage is TRBJ2-3; the match to TRBD2 covers 7 bases. Germline-derived CDR1 and CDR2 are DFQATT and SNEGSKA (reference sequence). Losses at the gene ends were 3 bases for V and 5 bases for J; bases not matched to a gene: 8. The CDR3 spans 14 residues. CDR3 coding DNA: TGCAGTGCTAGGTGGCGGGAGAGGGGAGATACGCAGTATTTT. Protein product: CSARWRERGDTQYF.